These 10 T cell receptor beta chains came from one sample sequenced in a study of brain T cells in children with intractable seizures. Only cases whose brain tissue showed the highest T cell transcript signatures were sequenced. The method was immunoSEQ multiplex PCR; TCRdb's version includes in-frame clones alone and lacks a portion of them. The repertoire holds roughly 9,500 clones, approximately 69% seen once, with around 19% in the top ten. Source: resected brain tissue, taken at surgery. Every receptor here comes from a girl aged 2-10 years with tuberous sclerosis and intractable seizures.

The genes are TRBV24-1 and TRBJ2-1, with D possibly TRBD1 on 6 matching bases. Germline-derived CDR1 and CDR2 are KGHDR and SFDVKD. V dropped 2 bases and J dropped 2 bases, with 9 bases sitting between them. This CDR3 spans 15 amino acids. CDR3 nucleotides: TGTGCCACCAGTGATTCAGGGGCCCCCTACAATGAGCAGTTCTTC. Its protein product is CATSDSGAPYNEQFF.

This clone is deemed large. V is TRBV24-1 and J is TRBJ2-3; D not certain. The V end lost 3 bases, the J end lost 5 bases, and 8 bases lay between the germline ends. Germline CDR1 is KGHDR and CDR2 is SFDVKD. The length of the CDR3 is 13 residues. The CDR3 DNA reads TGTGCCACCAGTGATGTAAACTTAGATACGCAGTATTTT. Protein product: CATSDVNLDTQYF.

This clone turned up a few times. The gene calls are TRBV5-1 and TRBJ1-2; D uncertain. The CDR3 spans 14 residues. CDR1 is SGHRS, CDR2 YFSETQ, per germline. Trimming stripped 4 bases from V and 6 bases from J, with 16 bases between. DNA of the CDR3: TGCGCCAGCAGCCCTGGAGGAGGGATCGATGGCTACACCTTC. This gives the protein CASSPGGGIDGYTF.

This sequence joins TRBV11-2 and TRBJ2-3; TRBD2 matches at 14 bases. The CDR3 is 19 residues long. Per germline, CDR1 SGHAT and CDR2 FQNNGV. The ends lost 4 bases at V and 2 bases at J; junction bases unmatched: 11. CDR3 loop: CASSWGLAGDKGSTDTQYF. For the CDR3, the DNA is TGTGCCAGCAGCTGGGGACTAGCGGGGGACAAGGGGTCCACAGATACGCAGTATTTT.

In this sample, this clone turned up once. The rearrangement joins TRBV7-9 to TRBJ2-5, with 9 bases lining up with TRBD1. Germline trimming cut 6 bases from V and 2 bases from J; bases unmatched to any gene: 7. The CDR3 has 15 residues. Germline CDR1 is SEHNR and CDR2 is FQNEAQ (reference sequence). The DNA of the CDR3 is TGTGCCAGCAGTCCGGACAGGGGCCAACAAGAGACCCAGTACTTC. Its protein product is CASSPDRGQQETQYF.

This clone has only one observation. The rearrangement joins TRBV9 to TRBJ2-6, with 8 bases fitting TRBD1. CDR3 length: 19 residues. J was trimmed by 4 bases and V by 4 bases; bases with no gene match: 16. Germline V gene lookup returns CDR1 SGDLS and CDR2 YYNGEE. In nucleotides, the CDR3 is TGTGCCAGCAGCCACCAAGTGGGACAGGTTCTTGGCGGGGCCAACGTCCTGACTTTC. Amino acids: CASSHQVGQVLGGANVLTF. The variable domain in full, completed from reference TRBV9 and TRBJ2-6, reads DSGVTQTPKHLITATGQRVTLRCSPRSGDLSVYWYQQSLDQGLQFLIQYYNGEERAKGNILERFSAQQFPDLHSELNLSSLELGDSALYFCASSHQVGQVLGGANVLTFGAGSRLTVL.

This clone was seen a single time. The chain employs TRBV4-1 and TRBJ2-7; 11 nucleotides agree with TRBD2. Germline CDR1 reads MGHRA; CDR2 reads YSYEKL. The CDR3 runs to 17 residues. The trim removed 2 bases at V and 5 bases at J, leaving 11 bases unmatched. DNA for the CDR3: TGCGCCAGCAGCCAATCAACCTTAGCGGGGGGGAGGAACGAGCAGTACGTC. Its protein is CASSQSTLAGGRNEQYV.

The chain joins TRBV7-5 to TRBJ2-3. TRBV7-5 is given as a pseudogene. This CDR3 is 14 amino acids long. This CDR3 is CVRSPQYFADTQYF. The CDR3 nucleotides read TGTGTCAGAAGCCCTCAATATTTCGCAGATACGCAGTATTTT.

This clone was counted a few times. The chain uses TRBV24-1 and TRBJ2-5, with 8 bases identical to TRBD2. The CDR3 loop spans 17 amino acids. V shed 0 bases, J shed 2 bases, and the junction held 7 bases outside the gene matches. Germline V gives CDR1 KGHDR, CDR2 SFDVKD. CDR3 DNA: TGTGCCACCAGTGATTTGCCTCGGGGGGGGTATCAAGAGACCCAGTACTTC. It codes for CATSDLPRGGYQETQYF.

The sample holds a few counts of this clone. CDR3 residues: CASSARGDGYGYTF. CDR3 in DNA: TGCGCCAGCAGTGCCCGAGGAGACGGCTATGGCTACACCTTC. V usage is TRBV10-2 and J usage is TRBJ1-2; D call uncertain. There are 14 residues in the CDR3. V lost 4 bases, J lost 4 bases, and 13 bases lay in between. Germline CDR1 WSHSY, CDR2 SAAADI.